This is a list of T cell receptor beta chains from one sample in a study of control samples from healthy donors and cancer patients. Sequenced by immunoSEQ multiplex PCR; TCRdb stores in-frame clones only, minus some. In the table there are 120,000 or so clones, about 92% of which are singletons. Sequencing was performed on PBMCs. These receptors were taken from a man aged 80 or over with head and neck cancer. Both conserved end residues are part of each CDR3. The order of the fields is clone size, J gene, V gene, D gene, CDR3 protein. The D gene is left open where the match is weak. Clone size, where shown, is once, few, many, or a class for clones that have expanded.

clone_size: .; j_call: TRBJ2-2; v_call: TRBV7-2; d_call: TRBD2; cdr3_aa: CASSLRGLAGNTGELFF
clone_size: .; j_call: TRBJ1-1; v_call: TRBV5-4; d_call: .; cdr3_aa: CASWRVNTEAFF
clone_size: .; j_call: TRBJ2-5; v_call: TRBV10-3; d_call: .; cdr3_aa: CAISESWAVQETQYF
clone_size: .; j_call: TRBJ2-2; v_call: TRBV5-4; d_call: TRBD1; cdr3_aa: CASSWGRTGGLGELFF
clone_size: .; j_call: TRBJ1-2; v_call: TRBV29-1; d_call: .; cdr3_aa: CSVQAGAHGYTF
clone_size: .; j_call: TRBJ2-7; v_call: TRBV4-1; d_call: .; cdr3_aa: CASSPQGIGELPMEQYF
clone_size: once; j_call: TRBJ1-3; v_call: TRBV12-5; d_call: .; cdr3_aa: CASGLVPGVPGNTIYF
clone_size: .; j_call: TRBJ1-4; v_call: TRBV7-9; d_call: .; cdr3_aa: CASSLVPRGQLTKKLFF
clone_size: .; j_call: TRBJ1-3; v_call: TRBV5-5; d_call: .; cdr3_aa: CASSLGQGNTIYF
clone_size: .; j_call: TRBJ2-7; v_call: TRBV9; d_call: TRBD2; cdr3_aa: CASSPRTSGSYEQYF
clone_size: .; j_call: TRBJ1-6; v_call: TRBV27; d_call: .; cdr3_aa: CASRGVISSYNSPLHF
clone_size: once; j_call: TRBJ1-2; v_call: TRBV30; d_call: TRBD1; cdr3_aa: CAWSSTGGPQNYGYTF
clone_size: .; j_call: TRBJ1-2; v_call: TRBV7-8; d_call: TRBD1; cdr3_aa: CASRFDRGTGYGYTF
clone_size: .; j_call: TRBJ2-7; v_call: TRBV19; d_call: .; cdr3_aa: CASSTVRDFTYEQYF
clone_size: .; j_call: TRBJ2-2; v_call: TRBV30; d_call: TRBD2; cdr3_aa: CAWSVLREFGELFF
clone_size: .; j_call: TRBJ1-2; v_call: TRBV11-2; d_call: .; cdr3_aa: CASSLVAGLAGYTF
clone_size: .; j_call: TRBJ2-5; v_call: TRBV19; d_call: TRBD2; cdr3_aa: CASSRAGGTYQETQYF
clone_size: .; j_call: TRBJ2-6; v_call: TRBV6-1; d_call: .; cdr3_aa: CASSVARSAGANVLTF
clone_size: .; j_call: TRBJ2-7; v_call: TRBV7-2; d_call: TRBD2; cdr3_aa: CASSPVAGSYEQYF
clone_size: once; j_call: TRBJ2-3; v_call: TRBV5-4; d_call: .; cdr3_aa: CASSFELASADTQYF
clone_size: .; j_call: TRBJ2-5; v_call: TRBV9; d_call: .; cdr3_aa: CASSVSKRDQETQYF
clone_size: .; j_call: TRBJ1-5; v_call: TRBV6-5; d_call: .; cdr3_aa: CASSYGHTSNQPQHF
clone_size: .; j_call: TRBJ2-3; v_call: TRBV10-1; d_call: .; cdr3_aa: CASNRGLTDTQYF
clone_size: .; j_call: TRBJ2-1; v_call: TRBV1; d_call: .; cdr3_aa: CTSSQATGTPSEQFF
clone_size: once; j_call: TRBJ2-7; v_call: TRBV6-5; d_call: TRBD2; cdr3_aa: CASSSNPSGRAYEQYF
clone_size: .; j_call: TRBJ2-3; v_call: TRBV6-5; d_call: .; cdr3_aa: CASSYSIGAADTQYF
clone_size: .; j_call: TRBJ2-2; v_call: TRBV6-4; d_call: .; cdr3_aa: CASSVLISSGELFF
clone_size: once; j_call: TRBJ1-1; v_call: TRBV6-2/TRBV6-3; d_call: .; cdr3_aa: CASSYSAGVGNTEAFF
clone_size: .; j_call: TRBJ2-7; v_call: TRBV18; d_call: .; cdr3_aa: CASSPFESYEQYF
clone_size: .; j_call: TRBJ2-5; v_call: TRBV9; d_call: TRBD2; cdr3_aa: CASSVGLAGASGETQYF
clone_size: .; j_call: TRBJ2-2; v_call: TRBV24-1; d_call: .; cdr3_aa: CATGGAGNTGELFF
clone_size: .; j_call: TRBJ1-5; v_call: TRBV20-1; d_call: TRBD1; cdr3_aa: CSASGQGNSNQPQHF
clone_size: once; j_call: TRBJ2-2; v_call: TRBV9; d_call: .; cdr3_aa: CASSVGIGNTGELFF
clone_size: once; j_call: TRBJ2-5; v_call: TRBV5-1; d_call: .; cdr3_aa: CASSVAGTQGETQYF
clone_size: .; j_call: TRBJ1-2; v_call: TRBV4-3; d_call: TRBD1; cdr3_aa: CASSQVTGQVLGGYTF
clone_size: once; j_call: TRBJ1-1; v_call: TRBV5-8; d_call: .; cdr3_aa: CASSSSANTEAFF
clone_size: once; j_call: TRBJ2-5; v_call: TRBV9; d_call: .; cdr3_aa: CASSVDARAGRETQYF
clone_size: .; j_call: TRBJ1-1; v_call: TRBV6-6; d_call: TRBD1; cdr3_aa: CASRRTGLNTEAFF
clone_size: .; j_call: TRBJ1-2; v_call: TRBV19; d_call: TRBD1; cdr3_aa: CASSLTGSYGYTF
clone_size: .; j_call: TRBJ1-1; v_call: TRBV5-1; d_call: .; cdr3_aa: CASSLVGGKDTEAFF
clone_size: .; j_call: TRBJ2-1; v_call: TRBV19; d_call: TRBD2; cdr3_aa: CASSPASGMWNEQFF
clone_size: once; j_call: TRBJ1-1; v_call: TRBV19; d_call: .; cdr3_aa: CASSKTGYTEAFF
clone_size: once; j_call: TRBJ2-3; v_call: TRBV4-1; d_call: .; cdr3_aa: CASSQVINSYTQYF